Each of the 32 T cell receptor beta chains below was sequenced from the same sample in a study of cytomegalovirus exposure and HLA in healthy donors. 13 Jbeta primers and 60 Vbeta primers were used for the PCR. Profiling relied on immunoSEQ multiplex PCR, and the TCRdb table lists in-frame clones only, not all of them. Altogether 90,000 to 140,000 clones are present, over 12% being singletons, with the ten largest covering 0.83%. Material: PBMCs. Receptors originate from a female donor in good health and CMV-seronegative.

This clone showed up just a few times. This chain connects TRBV19 to TRBJ2-1; no reliable D call. Germline V CDR1 and CDR2: LNHDA, SQIVND (reference sequence). The CDR3 runs 12 residues. Trimming took off 6 bases at V and 0 bases at J, with 3 bases between the two ends. Written as DNA, the CDR3 is TGTGCCAGTAGGAGCTCCTACAATGAGCAGTTCTTC. This codes for CASRSSYNEQFF.

The genes are TRBV6-5 and TRBJ1-1, with a tentative D call TRBD1 (5 bases). This CDR3 region has 15 residues. Trimming removed 0 bases from V and 5 bases from J, with 13 bases in between. Germline loops: CDR1 MNHEY, CDR2 SVGAGI. In DNA, the CDR3 is TGTGCCAGCAGTTACTCGGCAGGGTTGGGGACTGAAGCTTTCTTT. Encoded protein: CASSYSAGLGTEAFF.

This clone was found a few times. In DNA, the CDR3 is TGTGCCAGCAGCCCGCTAGCGGGACGAGATACGCAGTATTTT. Translated: CASSPLAGRDTQYF. The chain uses TRBV7-2 and TRBJ2-3, with 9 bases identical to TRBD2. Germline values: CDR1 SGHTA, CDR2 FQGNSA. This CDR3 is 14 amino acids long. V trimming: 5 bases; J trimming: 5 bases; junction bases outside the gene matches: 5.

The chain joins TRBV30 to TRBJ2-5, with D tentatively TRBD1 (6 bases). The V gene lost 2 bases and the J gene lost 2 bases, with 9 bases spanning the gap. This CDR3 region has 13 residues. The germline V gene has CDR1 GTSNPN and CDR2 SVGIG (reference sequence). The CDR3 region is CAWSLGQQETQYF. The CDR3 DNA follows: TGTGCCTGGAGTCTGGGACAACAAGAGACCCAGTACTTC. The whole variable domain, filled in from reference TRBV30 and TRBJ2-5, reads SQTIHQWPATLVQPVGSPLSLECTVEGTSNPNLYWYRQAAGRGLQLLFYSVGIGQISSEVPQNLSASRPQDRQFILSSKKLLLSDSGFYLCAWSLGQQETQYFGPGTRLLVL.

This clone appeared a few times. The rearrangement uses TRBV5-1 and TRBJ1-1; D gene ambiguous. The CDR3 loop spans 14 amino acids. V lost 1 base, J lost 1 base, and 8 bases lay in between. Germline CDR1 and CDR2: SGHRS and YFSETQ. The chain's CDR3 is CASSLQTGNTEAFF. CDR3 bases: TGCGCCAGCAGCTTGCAGACTGGGAACACTGAAGCTTTCTTT.

This rearrangement joins TRBV5-1 to TRBJ2-7, with 7 bases matching TRBD1. Germline values: CDR1 SGHRS, CDR2 YFSETQ. With 4 bases clipped from V and 4 bases from J, the junction kept 11 bases outside the gene matches. The length of the CDR3 is 15 residues. CDR3 bases: TGCGCCAGCAGCCCCGTGGCAGGGGGTGGGTACGAGCAGTACTTC. Protein sequence: CASSPVAGGGYEQYF.

This clone was found a few times. This rearrangement joins TRBV6-6 to TRBJ2-5; D may be TRBD1 (5 bases). V lost 7 bases and J 5 bases, leaving 17 bases between the germline ends. This CDR3 region has 14 residues. Germline V gene data show CDR1 as MNHNY and CDR2 as SVGAGI (reference sequence). CDR3: CASTDLQGAETQYF. CDR3 sequence (DNA): TGTGCCAGCACCGACCTGCAGGGTGCCGAGACCCAGTACTTC.

This clone was seen only a few times. The chain employs TRBV30 and TRBJ2-7; 7 bases map to TRBD1. V lost 1 base and J lost 6; bases outside the gene matches: 6. From germline, CDR1 is GTSNPN and CDR2 SVGIG (reference sequence). CDR3 length: 13 amino acids. CDR3 sequence reads: CAWSGNRGSEQYF. CDR3 sequence (DNA): TGTGCCTGGAGTGGTAACAGGGGAAGCGAGCAGTACTTC.

The rearrangement uses TRBV10-3 and TRBJ1-5, with a weak D call TRBD1 (6 bases). Trimming pared 7 bases from V and 4 bases from J, leaving 11 bases between. The CDR3 has 13 amino acids. Looked up from germline, CDR1 is ENHRY and CDR2 is SYGVKD. CDR3 in amino acids: CAINQGINQPQHF. Written as DNA, the CDR3 is TGTGCCATCAATCAGGGGATTAATCAGCCCCAGCATTTT.

In the case of this clone: The identical CDR3 is also encoded by other nucleotide sequences in the sample. This sequence joins TRBV6-5 and TRBJ2-1, with 10 bases that match TRBD2. Germline V gene sequence: CDR1 MNHEY, CDR2 SVGAGI. The V segment lost 6 bases and the J segment 8 bases; nucleotides outside the gene matches: 10. CDR3 length equals 15 residues. The CDR3: CASSSPGLASDEQFF. In nucleotides, the CDR3 is TGTGCCAGCAGCTCCCCGGGACTAGCGAGCGATGAGCAGTTCTTC.

V gene TRBV28 combines with J gene TRBJ2-1; D is undetermined. The CDR3 contains 13 residues. The V end was cut by 3 bases, the J end by 5 bases, with 8 bases between. Germline assignment: CDR1 MDHEN and CDR2 SYDVKM. The CDR3 nucleotides are TGTGCCAGCAGTTTCTGGCGGAACAATGAGCAGTTCTTC. Residues: CASSFWRNNEQFF.

The sample holds a few counts of this clone. The chain links TRBV5-1 to TRBJ1-2; 8 bases are shared with TRBD1. V gave up 0 bases and J gave up 3 bases; unmatched junction bases: 10. This CDR3 has 17 amino acids. Germline CDR1 is SGHRS and CDR2 is YFSETQ. Written as DNA, the CDR3 is TGCGCCAGCAGCTTGGGGACAGGGCTTGGGTTAGACTATGGCTACACCTTC. Its protein product is CASSLGTGLGLDYGYTF. The whole variable domain, filled in from reference TRBV5-1 and TRBJ1-2, reads KAGVTQTPRYLIKTRGQQVTLSCSPISGHRSVSWYQQTPGQGLQFLFEYFSETQRNKGNFPGRFSGRQFSNSRSEMNVSTLELGDSALYLCASSLGTGLGLDYGYTFGSGTRLTVV.

The chain couples TRBV9 to TRBJ1-3; D unclear. V was cut by 0 bases and J by 0 bases, with 10 bases left in between. Germline loops: CDR1 SGDLS, CDR2 YYNGEE. The CDR3 has 16 residues. In nucleotides, the CDR3 is TGTGCCAGCAGCGTAGACATCCTCCGCTCTGGAAACACCATATATTTT. Translation: CASSVDILRSGNTIYF. Full variable domain (missing parts from reference TRBV9 and TRBJ1-3): DSGVTQTPKHLITATGQRVTLRCSPRSGDLSVYWYQQSLDQGLQFLIQYYNGEERAKGNILERFSAQQFPDLHSELNLSSLELGDSALYFCASSVDILRSGNTIYFGEGSWLTVV.

This clone has a count of ten or more. The chain carries TRBV6-4 and TRBJ2-3, with D possibly being TRBD1 (6 bases). This CDR3 has 13 amino acids. V was clipped by 3 bases and J by 2 bases, with 6 bases between them. Germline CDR1 reads MRHNA; CDR2 reads SNTAGT. This CDR3 reads CASSEGATDTQYF. The CDR3 DNA follows: TGTGCCAGCAGTGAGGGGGCCACAGATACGCAGTATTTT.

The chain has TRBV7-9 and TRBJ2-2, with 7 nucleotides matching TRBD1. With V trimmed by 2 bases and J by 6 bases, 6 bases remained unmatched. The germline CDR1 and CDR2 sequences are SEHNR and FQNEAQ (reference sequence). The CDR3 is made up of 15 amino acids. CDR3 protein: CASSLMGQFSGELFF. In DNA form, the CDR3 reads TGTGCCAGCAGCTTAATGGGACAGTTTTCCGGGGAGCTGTTTTTT.

This clone showed up just a few times. The chain has TRBV7-9 and TRBJ2-4, with 13 nucleotides matching TRBD2. V was pared by 5 bases and J by 6 bases, with 10 bases of the junction left unmatched. From germline, CDR1 is SEHNR and CDR2 FQNEAQ (reference sequence). This CDR3 contains 17 residues. In nucleotides, the CDR3 is TGTGCCAGCAGCCCGAGGACTAGCGGGGGTTGGGGAAACATTCAGTACTTC. Its protein is CASSPRTSGGWGNIQYF.

This clone was seen more than once but under ten times. This chain joins TRBV5-1 and TRBJ1-6; 7 positions agree with TRBD1. Losses at the gene ends were 4 bases for V and 5 bases for J; bases not matched to a gene: 9. Per germline, CDR1 SGHRS and CDR2 YFSETQ. The CDR3 loop spans 16 amino acids. The CDR3 reads CASSTTIGQDNSPLHF. CDR3 DNA sequence: TGCGCCAGCAGCACGACCATTGGACAGGATAATTCACCCCTCCACTTT.

The CDR3 reads CASSARSRTGSYEQYF. CDR3 DNA sequence: TGTGCCAGTAGTGCCCGCAGCCGGACAGGCTCCTACGAGCAGTACTTC. The V and J genes are TRBV19 and TRBJ2-7; 7 bases are shared with TRBD1. Germline-derived CDR1 and CDR2 are LNHDA and SQIVND (reference sequence). The J segment lost 0 bases and the V segment lost 5 bases, leaving 10 bases of the junction unmatched. The CDR3 loop spans 16 amino acids.

This chain joins TRBV27 and TRBJ1-2, with D hard to call. Germline V gene data show CDR1 as MNHEY and CDR2 as SMNVEV (reference sequence). Trimming took 0 bases from V and 4 from J, leaving 15 bases between them. The CDR3 loop spans 16 amino acids. The CDR3 here is CASSLSVAGKLYGYTF. DNA of the CDR3: TGTGCCAGCAGTTTATCGGTGGCAGGCAAACTCTATGGCTACACCTTC.

The chain couples TRBV6-6 to TRBJ2-7; 7 bases map to TRBD2. Looked up from germline, CDR1 is MNHNY and CDR2 is SVGAGI (reference sequence). The CDR3 runs to 13 residues. The junction had 9 bases not matched to a gene; V was cut back by 7 bases and J by 6 bases. The CDR3 sequence: CASTLGGASEQYF. CDR3 DNA sequence: TGTGCCAGCACCCTGGGAGGGGCTAGCGAGCAGTACTTC.

This clone was observed a few times. The chain combines TRBV13 with TRBJ2-1; D may be TRBD2 (6 bases). The germline CDR1 and CDR2 sequences are PRHDT and FYEKMQ (reference sequence). The CDR3 length is 13 residues. V gave up 5 bases and J gave up 8 bases, with 13 bases separating them. The CDR3 DNA follows: TGTGCCAGCAGCCCTACACTAGCCCATGAGCAGTTCTTC. Residues: CASSPTLAHEQFF.

This rearrangement joins TRBV15 to TRBJ2-1; 8 bases agree with TRBD2. Losses at the gene ends were 0 bases for V and 10 bases for J; bases not matched to a gene: 5. The CDR3 has 14 amino acids. The germline CDR1 and CDR2 sequences are LNHNV and YYDKDF (reference sequence). CDR3 protein: CATSREHSGVEQFF. In DNA form, the CDR3 reads TGTGCCACCAGCAGAGAACATAGCGGGGTCGAGCAGTTCTTC. Supplemented by reference TRBV15 and TRBJ2-1, the full variable domain reads DAMVIQNPRYQVTQFGKPVTLSCSQTLNHNVMYWYQQKSSQAPKLLFHYYDKDFNNEADTPDNFQSRRPNTSFCFLDIRSPGLGDTAMYLCATSREHSGVEQFFGPGTRLTVL.

This clone was recorded once. V is TRBV30 and J is TRBJ1-2; tentatively, D is TRBD1 (5 bases). This CDR3 contains 14 residues. V dropped 0 bases and J dropped 2 bases, with 10 bases sitting between them. CDR1 GTSNPN and CDR2 SVGIG come from the germline V gene (reference sequence). Here the CDR3 DNA reads TGTGCCTGGAGTGTACAGGACGGCAACTATGGCTACACCTTC. Translation: CAWSVQDGNYGYTF. Full variable domain (outside the CDR3, taken from reference TRBV30 and TRBJ1-2): SQTIHQWPATLVQPVGSPLSLECTVEGTSNPNLYWYRQAAGRGLQLLFYSVGIGQISSEVPQNLSASRPQDRQFILSSKKLLLSDSGFYLCAWSVQDGNYGYTFGSGTRLTVV.

This chain links TRBV7-9 with TRBJ2-5, with 7 bases identical to TRBD2. This CDR3 comprises 14 residues. V lost 7 bases to trimming and J lost 5 bases; unmatched junction nucleotides: 10. Germline V gene lookup returns CDR1 SEHNR and CDR2 FQNEAQ (reference sequence). As DNA, the CDR3 is TGTGCCAGCACAAGAGGGAGGGCTGAGGAGACCCAGTACTTC. It specifies CASTRGRAEETQYF.

The V gene is TRBV27, the J gene TRBJ2-1, with 8 bases that match TRBD1. Germline loops: CDR1 MNHEY, CDR2 SMNVEV (reference sequence). With 5 bases clipped from V and 14 bases from J, the junction kept 8 bases outside the gene matches. This CDR3 comprises 12 residues. CDR3 nucleotide sequence: TGTGCCAGCAGTCCGAGGACAGGGTGGAAGTTCTTC. Translating gives CASSPRTGWKFF.

This clone was picked up a small number of times. The rearrangement joins TRBV6-5 to TRBJ2-7; D call uncertain. Germline CDR1 MNHEY, CDR2 SVGAGI. This CDR3 contains 14 residues. Deletions cut 2 bases from V and 6 bases from J, with 14 bases between. CDR3 residues: CASSYPTPSGEQYF. The CDR3 DNA is TGTGCCAGCAGTTACCCAACTCCCTCCGGCGAGCAGTACTTC.

The rearrangement links TRBV9 to TRBJ1-5; TRBD1 matches at 9 bases. CDR1 is SGDLS and CDR2 is YYNGEE in the germline V gene. The CDR3 covers 15 residues. Trimming removed 0 bases from V and 4 bases from J; junction bases left unmatched: 2. The CDR3 loop reads CASSVEGTGNQPQHF. In DNA, the CDR3 is TGTGCCAGCAGCGTAGAAGGGACAGGGAATCAGCCCCAGCATTTT. Supplemented by reference TRBV9 and TRBJ1-5, the full variable domain reads DSGVTQTPKHLITATGQRVTLRCSPRSGDLSVYWYQQSLDQGLQFLIQYYNGEERAKGNILERFSAQQFPDLHSELNLSSLELGDSALYFCASSVEGTGNQPQHFGDGTRLSIL.

The chain couples TRBV27 to TRBJ1-5, with D maybe TRBD1 (6 bases). The ends were cut back, 5 bases at V and 5 bases at J, with 16 bases in the middle. In germline, CDR1 is MNHEY, CDR2 SMNVEV (reference sequence). The CDR3 is 15 residues long. In DNA, the CDR3 is TGTGCCAGCAGTCCAACAGGGATGGGACATCAGCCCCAGCATTTT. Translating it yields CASSPTGMGHQPQHF.

V is TRBV5-1 and J is TRBJ2-3; 7 bases map to TRBD2. V shed 0 bases and J 6 bases; nucleotides not matched to a gene: 13. CDR1 SGHRS and CDR2 YFSETQ come from the germline V gene. The CDR3 has 17 residues. The chain's CDR3 is CASSLAGRTGGSDTQYF. CDR3 coding DNA: TGCGCCAGCAGCTTGGCCGGGAGGACTGGGGGGTCGGATACGCAGTATTTT.

The rearrangement links TRBV19 to TRBJ2-1, with TRBD2 matching 7 bases. Trimming cost V 7 bases and J 7 bases; bases outside gene matches: 7. Germline values: CDR1 LNHDA, CDR2 SQIVND (reference sequence). CDR3 length: 13 residues. The CDR3 reads CASMARGSNEQFF. The CDR3 bases are TGTGCCAGTATGGCGCGGGGGAGTAATGAGCAGTTCTTC.

This clone was picked up a small number of times. The gene calls are TRBV29-1 and TRBJ2-1, with D maybe TRBD2 (5 bases). Deletions cut 3 bases from V and 1 base from J, with 7 bases between. In germline, CDR1 is SQVTM, CDR2 ANQGSEA. The CDR3 runs to 13 residues. CDR3 nucleotide sequence: TGCAGCGTTGAGGACTCTTCCTACAATGAGCAGTTCTTC. Protein sequence: CSVEDSSYNEQFF.

As for this clone: The sample carries other DNA sequences with the same CDR3. The genes are TRBV29-1 and TRBJ2-3, with 9 bases lining up with TRBD2. The CDR3 length is 13 residues. Germline loops: CDR1 SQVTM, CDR2 ANQGSEA. The J segment lost 6 bases and the V segment lost 4 bases, leaving 5 bases of the junction unmatched. The CDR3 protein is CSVGAGGLDTQYF. CDR3 DNA sequence: TGCAGCGTTGGGGCGGGGGGGCTTGATACGCAGTATTTT.